The rows below give T cell receptor beta chains drawn from one sample of a study of T cell responses to AZD1222 COVID-19 vaccine. The assay was immunoSEQ multiplex PCR, and TCRdb's table has in-frame clones only and misses some. The sample includes 110,000 to 150,000 clones, 85% to 95% of them seen just once. The sequences come from peripheral blood, collected after recovery from COVID-19. These receptors came from an adult who had recovered from COVID-19. Both conserved end residues are part of each CDR3. The order of the fields is CDR3 protein, CDR3 DNA, clone size, D gene, V gene, J gene. A D gene is named only where the DNA matches it firmly. Rows may omit the clone size; those that give it use once, few, many or a size class.

CDR3aa: CAGGQGYNEQFF
CDR3nt: TGTGCGGGGGGACAGGGCTACAATGAGCAGTTCTTC
abundance: once
d_gene: TRBD1
v_gene: TRBV28
j_gene: TRBJ2-1

CDR3aa: CASSEHDSNQPQHF
CDR3nt: TGTGCCAGCAGTGAACACGACAGCAATCAGCCCCAGCATTTT
abundance: -
d_gene: -
v_gene: TRBV6-1
j_gene: TRBJ1-5

CDR3aa: CASSEARGANTEAFF
CDR3nt: TGTGCCAGCAGTGAAGCGCGGGGGGCGAACACTGAAGCTTTCTTT
abundance: once
d_gene: -
v_gene: TRBV6-1
j_gene: TRBJ1-1

CDR3aa: CASSHSGVGRDGYTF
CDR3nt: TGTGCCAGCAGCCATTCCGGGGTCGGTCGGGATGGCTACACCTTC
abundance: -
d_gene: -
v_gene: TRBV3-1/TRBV3-2
j_gene: TRBJ1-2

CDR3aa: CASSLLGSWREGGNATNEKLFF
CDR3nt: TGTGCCAGCAGTTTACTTGGCAGCTGGAGAGAAGGGGGGAATGCAACTAATGAAAAACTGTTTTTT
abundance: -
d_gene: -
v_gene: TRBV28
j_gene: TRBJ1-4

CDR3aa: CASTDRWKGEKLFF
CDR3nt: TGTGCCAGCACCGACAGGTGGAAAGGGGAAAAACTGTTTTTT
abundance: -
d_gene: -
v_gene: TRBV5-5
j_gene: TRBJ1-4

CDR3aa: CASSLFSPYEQYF
CDR3nt: TGTGCCAGCAGCTTGTTTAGCCCCTACGAGCAGTACTTC
abundance: -
d_gene: -
v_gene: TRBV5-6
j_gene: TRBJ2-7

CDR3aa: CASSHPDNSKQFF
CDR3nt: TGCGCCAGCAGCCACCCCGACAATTCAAAGCAGTTCTTC
abundance: -
d_gene: -
v_gene: TRBV4-1
j_gene: TRBJ2-1

CDR3aa: CASRARQGREKLFF
CDR3nt: TGTGCCAGCAGAGCCCGACAGGGCCGGGAAAAACTGTTTTTT
abundance: -
d_gene: TRBD1
v_gene: TRBV28
j_gene: TRBJ1-4

CDR3aa: CASSPNPLREGSYNEQFF
CDR3nt: TGTGCCAGTAGTCCGAACCCTCTCCGGGAGGGGTCCTACAATGAGCAGTTCTTC
abundance: -
d_gene: TRBD2
v_gene: TRBV19
j_gene: TRBJ2-1

CDR3aa: CASSSPSQAVQNNEQFF
CDR3nt: TGTGCCAGCAGCTCACCTAGCCAAGCAGTCCAAAACAATGAGCAGTTCTTC
abundance: -
d_gene: -
v_gene: TRBV5-8
j_gene: TRBJ2-1

CDR3aa: CASRQGTTYEQYF
CDR3nt: TGTGCCAGCCGACAGGGGACCACCTACGAGCAGTACTTC
abundance: -
d_gene: TRBD1
v_gene: TRBV25-1
j_gene: TRBJ2-7

CDR3aa: CASSVAPTGTDTQYF
CDR3nt: TGTGCCAGCAGCGTAGCACCAACCGGCACAGATACGCAGTATTTT
abundance: -
d_gene: -
v_gene: TRBV9
j_gene: TRBJ2-3

CDR3aa: CASSFGTSGDTQYF
CDR3nt: TGTGCCAGCAGCTTTGGGACTAGCGGAGATACGCAGTATTTT
abundance: -
d_gene: TRBD2
v_gene: TRBV5-4
j_gene: TRBJ2-3

CDR3aa: CASSDGTSGPNNEQFF
CDR3nt: TGCGCCAGCAGTGACGGGACTAGCGGGCCCAACAATGAGCAGTTCTTC
abundance: -
d_gene: TRBD2
v_gene: TRBV10-1
j_gene: TRBJ2-1

CDR3aa: CASSDREQLRDNEQFF
CDR3nt: TGTGCCAGCAGTGATCGAGAACAATTACGTGACAATGAGCAGTTCTTC
abundance: -
d_gene: -
v_gene: TRBV2
j_gene: TRBJ2-1

CDR3aa: CASSPPGRHTTDTQYF
CDR3nt: TGCGCCAGCAGCCCACCGGGGAGACACACCACAGATACGCAGTATTTT
abundance: -
d_gene: -
v_gene: TRBV5-1
j_gene: TRBJ2-3

CDR3aa: CAISGGPTGNTEAFF
CDR3nt: TGTGCCATCAGTGGGGGTCCGACGGGGAACACTGAAGCTTTCTTT
abundance: -
d_gene: -
v_gene: TRBV10-3
j_gene: TRBJ1-1

CDR3aa: CASALADTDTQYF
CDR3nt: TGTGCCAGCGCACTAGCGGACACAGATACGCAGTATTTT
abundance: -
d_gene: TRBD2
v_gene: TRBV6-5
j_gene: TRBJ2-3

CDR3aa: CASTYLGGNTEAFF
CDR3nt: TGTGCCAGTACCTACTTGGGTGGGAACACTGAAGCTTTCTTT
abundance: -
d_gene: -
v_gene: TRBV19
j_gene: TRBJ1-1

CDR3aa: CASSTYGDRPRAYSNQPQHF
CDR3nt: TGTGCCAGCAGTACCTATGGGGACAGGCCCCGGGCTTATAGCAATCAGCCCCAGCATTTT
abundance: -
d_gene: TRBD1
v_gene: TRBV28
j_gene: TRBJ1-5

CDR3aa: CASSGGEGGNSNQPQHF
CDR3nt: TGTGCCAGCTCAGGGGGCGAAGGAGGTAATAGCAATCAGCCCCAGCATTTT
abundance: -
d_gene: TRBD1
v_gene: TRBV7-9
j_gene: TRBJ1-5

CDR3aa: CASRDQQGRAGELFF
CDR3nt: TGTGCCAGCAGGGACCAACAGGGAAGGGCCGGGGAGCTGTTTTTT
abundance: -
d_gene: -
v_gene: TRBV7-9
j_gene: TRBJ2-2

CDR3aa: CASSLLGGRSNQPQHF
CDR3nt: TGTGCCAGCAGCCTTCTTGGGGGCAGGAGCAATCAGCCCCAGCATTTT
abundance: -
d_gene: -
v_gene: TRBV7-8
j_gene: TRBJ1-5

CDR3aa: CASSLGAHNSPLHF
CDR3nt: TGCGCCAGCAGCCTCGGGGCCCATAATTCACCCCTCCACTTT
abundance: -
d_gene: -
v_gene: TRBV5-1
j_gene: TRBJ1-6